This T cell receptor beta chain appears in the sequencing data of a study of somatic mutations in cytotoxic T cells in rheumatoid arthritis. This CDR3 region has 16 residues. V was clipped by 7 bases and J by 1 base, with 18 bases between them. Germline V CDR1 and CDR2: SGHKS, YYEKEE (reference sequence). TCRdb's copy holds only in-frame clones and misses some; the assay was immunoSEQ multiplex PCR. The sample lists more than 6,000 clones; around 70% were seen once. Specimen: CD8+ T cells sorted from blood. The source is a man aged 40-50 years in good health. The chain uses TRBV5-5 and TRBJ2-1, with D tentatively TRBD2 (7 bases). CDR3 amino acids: CASATRGQGSYNEQFF. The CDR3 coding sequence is TGTGCCAGCGCCACGCGGGGGCAGGGTTCCTACAATGAGCAGTTCTTC.